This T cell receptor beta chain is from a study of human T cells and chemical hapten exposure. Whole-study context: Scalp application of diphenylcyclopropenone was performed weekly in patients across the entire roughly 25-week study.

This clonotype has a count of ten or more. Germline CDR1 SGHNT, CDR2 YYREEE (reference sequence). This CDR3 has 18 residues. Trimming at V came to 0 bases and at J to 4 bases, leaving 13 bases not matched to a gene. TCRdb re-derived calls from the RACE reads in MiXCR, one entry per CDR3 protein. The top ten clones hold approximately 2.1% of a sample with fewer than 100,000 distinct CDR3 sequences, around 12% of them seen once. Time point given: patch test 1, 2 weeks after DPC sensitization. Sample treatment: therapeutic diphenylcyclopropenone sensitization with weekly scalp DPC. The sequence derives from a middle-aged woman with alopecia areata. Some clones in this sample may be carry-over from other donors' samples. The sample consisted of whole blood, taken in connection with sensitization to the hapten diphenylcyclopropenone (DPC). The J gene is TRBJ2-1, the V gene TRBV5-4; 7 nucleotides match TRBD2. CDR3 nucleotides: TGTGCCAGCAGCTTGGCAAATCTCGGCGGGAGTGTATACAATGAGCAGTTCTTC. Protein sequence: CASSLANLGGSVYNEQFF.